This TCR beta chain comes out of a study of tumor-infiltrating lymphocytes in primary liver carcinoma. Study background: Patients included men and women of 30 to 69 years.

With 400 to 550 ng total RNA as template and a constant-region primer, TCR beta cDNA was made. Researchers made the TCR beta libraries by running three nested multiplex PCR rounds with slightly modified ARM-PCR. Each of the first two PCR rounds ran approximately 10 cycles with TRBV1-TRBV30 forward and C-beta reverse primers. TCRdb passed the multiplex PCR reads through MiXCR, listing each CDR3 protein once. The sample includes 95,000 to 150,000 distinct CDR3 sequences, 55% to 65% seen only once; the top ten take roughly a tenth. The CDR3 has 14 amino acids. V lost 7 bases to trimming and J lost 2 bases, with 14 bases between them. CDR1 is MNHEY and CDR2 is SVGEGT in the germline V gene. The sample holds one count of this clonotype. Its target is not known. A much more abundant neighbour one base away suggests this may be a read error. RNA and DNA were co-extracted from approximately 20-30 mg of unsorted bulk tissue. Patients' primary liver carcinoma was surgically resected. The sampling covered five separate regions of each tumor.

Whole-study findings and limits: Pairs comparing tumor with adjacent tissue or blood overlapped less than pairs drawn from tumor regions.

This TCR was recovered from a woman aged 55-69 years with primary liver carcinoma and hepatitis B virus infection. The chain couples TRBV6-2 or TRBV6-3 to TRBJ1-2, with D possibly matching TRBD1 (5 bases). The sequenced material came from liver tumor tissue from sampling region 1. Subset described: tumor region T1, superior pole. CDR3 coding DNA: TGTGCCAGCAAAAGGACAAGCCTAAACTATGGCTACACCTTC. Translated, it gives CASKRTSLNYGYTF.